What follows is one TCR beta chain and its context. What this receptor recognizes is not known. The input lacks base qualities; no much larger clone sits a single base away. This sample is drawn from a study of blood T cell repertoires in COVID-19 (dated by TCRdb to the early 2020s). Notes on the research overall: The collaborator samples originated in the United States, Italy and Spain and spanned the acute and convalescent phases of COVID-19. The prospective study material was composed of cDNA or gDNA derived from T cells, B-cell-depleted T cells, or PBMCs. The samples were drawn from two sources: the first 160 participants of the ongoing ImmuneRACE study, and 1,254 subjects contributed by 6 global collaborators. A freely available public database, intended as a resource for researchers studying the immune response to SARS-CoV-2, is where the repertoires were released. Subjects who had been exposed to COVID-19, were actively infected with it, or had recovered from it provided the deeply sampled blood TCRbeta repertoires that made up the dataset. Sample metadata almost always included a de-identified subject ID, COVID-19 status, age in years and sex. Where available, HLA class I and class II types were obtained from metadata supplied by the sample provider rather than from assay-based typing. What the study reported, not specific to this receptor: How much clinical and demographic metadata was included differed by source and by participant, and the metadata was provided uncurated.

The immunoSEQ Assay, a bias-controlled multiplex PCR, was used to amplify TCRbeta CDR3 regions from genomic DNA. The authors' analysis ran thus. The number of nucleated cells in each sample was estimated from the amplification of reference gene primers within the assay. To quantify the absolute abundance of each unique TCRbeta CDR3 rearrangement, sequence reads were collapsed and filtered. For each sample, productive Simpson clonality was calculated by taking the square root of Simpson's diversity index across productive rearrangements. TCRdb obtained this table from immuneACCESS and retained in-frame rearrangements with V and J assigned. These tables miss some clones; where compared with another copy, unresolved V genes account for less than half of the shortfall, and the remainder is unexplained. Clone size and V and J calls were adopted from that table, with D and trimming inferred from the DNA. Present in this sample are some 180,000 clones, around 82% of which were seen just once. The biggest ten clones account for about 5% of the sample.

Enrolling through a virtual design, the prospective study's participants ranged in age from roughly 18 to 89 years and lived across roughly 24 United States geographic areas. In the prospective study, cohorts were assigned on the basis of participant-reported clinical history obtained from a screening survey and a study questionnaire. Mobile phlebotomists in the prospective study collected whole blood, serum and a nasopharyngeal or oropharyngeal swab from every participant. Over a roughly 2-month period, participants in the prospective study had the option of providing additional blood draws and questionnaires. Blood samples from the prospective study were shipped frozen or at room temperature prior to DNA extraction. From its cysteine to its phenylalanine, the CDR3 spans 14 amino acids. The sequence is cut down to CDR3 DNA, 42 bases in frame from base 1. The germline V gene (reference sequence) provides CDR1 LGHDT and CDR2 YNNKEL. Between the V and J ends, shortened by 3 bases and 5 bases respectively, the junction contains 13 bases.

This TCR was recovered from a woman aged 55-69 years with acute COVID-19. This sequence uses TRBV3-1 (or the pseudogene TRBV3-2) and TRBJ1-1, with TRBD1 as a weak D call on 6 bases. Sequencing was done on a sample of PBMCs or T cells enriched from blood (not recorded which). The CDR3 amino acid sequence is: CASSHGGRETEAFF. The sequenced DNA is TGTGCCAGCAGCCACGGGGGGCGTGAAACTGAAGCTTTCTTT.